Presented here are 4 T cell receptor beta chains from one specimen sequenced in a study of response to subunit inactivated influenza vaccine. Using its own MiXCR run on the RT-PCR reads, TCRdb lists one record per CDR3 protein. The table records hundreds of thousands of distinct CDR3 sequences, around 13% of them present only once. The specimen comprised PBMCs from blood, sampled less than 15 days before vaccination. The origin of the receptors is a man over 45 who received an inactivated influenza vaccine.

This clonotype came up a few times. The rearrangement links TRBV11-2 to TRBJ2-7, with a weak D call TRBD1 (6 bases). Germline V gene data show CDR1 as SGHAT and CDR2 as FQNNGV. The CDR3 is 12 amino acids. V gave up 5 bases and J gave up 6 bases, with 11 bases separating them. The CDR3 sequence is CASSRQGFEQYF. The CDR3 coding sequence is TGTGCCAGCAGCCGGCAGGGGTTCGAGCAGTACTTC.

DNA of the CDR3: TGCAGTGCTAGATTGTACGGAGATGGCTACACCTTC. Protein product: CSARLYGDGYTF. The gene calls are TRBV20-1 and TRBJ1-2; the D is unclear. Deletions cut 2 bases from V and 6 bases from J, with 10 bases between. Looked up from germline, CDR1 is DFQATT and CDR2 is SNEGSKA (reference sequence). This CDR3 comprises 12 residues.

The DNA of the CDR3 is TGCGCCAGCACCCAAAGCCAGGGACTAGCGGGGACAGATACGCAGTATTTT. Translating it yields CASTQSQGLAGTDTQYF. The chain recombines TRBV10-2 with TRBJ2-3; 13 bases map to TRBD2. The germline V gene has CDR1 WSHSY and CDR2 SAAADI. The CDR3 length is 17 residues. J was trimmed by 3 bases and V by 7 bases; bases with no gene match: 10.

This chain links TRBV10-3 with TRBJ1-1, with 8 positions matching TRBD1. The CDR3 has 15 amino acids. V lost 3 bases to trimming and J lost 4 bases; unmatched junction nucleotides: 7. Germline V gene sequence: CDR1 ENHRY, CDR2 SYGVKD. This CDR3 reads CAISEGRGRVTEAFF. DNA of the CDR3: TGTGCCATCAGTGAAGGCAGGGGGCGGGTCACTGAAGCTTTCTTT.